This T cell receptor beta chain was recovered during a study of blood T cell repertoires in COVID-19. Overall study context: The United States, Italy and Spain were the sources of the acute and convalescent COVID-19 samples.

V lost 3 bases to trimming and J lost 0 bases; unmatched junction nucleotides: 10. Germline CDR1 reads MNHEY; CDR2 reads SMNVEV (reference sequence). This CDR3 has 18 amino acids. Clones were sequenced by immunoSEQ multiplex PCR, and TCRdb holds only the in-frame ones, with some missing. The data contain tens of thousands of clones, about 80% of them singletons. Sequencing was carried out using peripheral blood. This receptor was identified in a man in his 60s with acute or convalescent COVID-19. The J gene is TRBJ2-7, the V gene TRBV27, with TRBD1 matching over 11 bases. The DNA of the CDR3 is TGTGCCAGCAGTTTCCAACTCCCGGGACAGGGGGTCTCCTACGAGCAGTACTTC. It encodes CASSFQLPGQGVSYEQYF.